This passage covers 4 T cell receptor beta chains from one sample sequenced in a study of naive and memory T cell subsets. Reverse transcription of blood and skin TCR RNA was primed at alpha and beta constant regions. Via MiXCR, TCRdb re-called the UMI-ligation and nested PCR reads, giving one row per CDR3 protein. This table has 15,000 to 20,000 distinct CDR3 sequences, approximately 9.6% appearing once. The treatment: skin biopsy from PPD injection site in Mantoux-positive individual. Cells were not sorted; total RNA input targeted about 1 to 1000 ng. The sequencing used skin, collected from a tuberculin skin test site. The receptor set was obtained from an adult in good health.

In this sample, this clonotype turned up many times. The V call is TRBV19, the J call TRBJ2-3; unclear D gene. Deletions cut 3 bases from V and 0 bases from J, with 10 bases between. Germline V gives CDR1 LNHDA, CDR2 SQIVND (reference sequence). This CDR3 contains 15 residues. The CDR3: CASSMDGRSTDTQYF. CDR3 nucleotides: TGTGCCAGTAGTATGGACGGCCGTAGCACAGATACGCAGTATTTT.

There are many counts of this clonotype. The V call is TRBV20-1, the J call TRBJ2-7; tentative D call: TRBD2 (7 bases). Trimming left V 6 bases short and J 10 bases short, with 19 bases between. This CDR3 is 12 amino acids long. The germline V gene encodes CDR1 DFQATT and CDR2 SNEGSKA (reference sequence). The CDR3 spells CSAVQGGSHQYF. CDR3 DNA: TGCAGTGCGGTACAGGGAGGGAGTCACCAGTACTTC.

The CDR3, as DNA: TGTGCCAGCAGTGAAGCCTCTAGCAGGAGCTACGAGCAGTACTTC. It specifies CASSEASSRSYEQYF. The chain joins TRBV2 to TRBJ2-7, with a weak D call TRBD2 (5 bases). Trimming removed 0 bases from V and 3 bases from J, with 12 bases in between. The germline V gene has CDR1 SNHLY and CDR2 FYNNEI. The CDR3 has 15 amino acids.

This clonotype was seen ten or more times. The rearrangement links TRBV6-5 to TRBJ1-2; no reliable D call. CDR1 is MNHEY, CDR2 SVGAGI, per germline. The CDR3 is 14 residues long. V was pared by 7 bases and J by 12 bases, with 24 bases between. CDR3 residues: CASKALPAVTQHTF. DNA of the CDR3: TGTGCCAGCAAGGCCCTTCCGGCCGTTACTCAACACACCTTC.